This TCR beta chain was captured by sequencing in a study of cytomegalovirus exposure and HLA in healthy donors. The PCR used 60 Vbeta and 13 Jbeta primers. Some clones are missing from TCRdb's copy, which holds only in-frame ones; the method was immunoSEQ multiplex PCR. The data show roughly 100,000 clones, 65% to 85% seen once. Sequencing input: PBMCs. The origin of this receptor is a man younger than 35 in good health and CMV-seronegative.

CDR3 region: CASSPRGSFADTQYF. In DNA, the CDR3 is TGCGCCAGCAGCCCCAGGGGGAGCTTTGCAGATACGCAGTATTTT. The rearrangement links TRBV5-1 to TRBJ2-3; 7 positions agree with TRBD1. Germline CDR1 SGHRS, CDR2 YFSETQ. The CDR3 length is 15 residues. The J segment lost 4 bases and the V segment lost 4 bases, leaving 9 bases of the junction unmatched.